This T cell receptor (beta chain) comes out of a study of cytomegalovirus exposure and HLA in healthy donors (dated by TCRdb to the late 2010s). With respect to the entire study: An earlier analysis of some 550 of the donors reported 276 Gb of sequence data and roughly 100 million unique TCR beta sequences from roughly 180 million T cells. Donor age, sex, ethnicity and CMV serostatus were compiled together with the repertoire data. To predict cytomegalovirus infection status, the study brought together high-throughput TCR immunosequencing, statistical association of individual TCRs with disease status, and machine learning. A later genetic analysis took genome-wide SNP genotypes for about 55% of the roughly 700 donors and used that subset as a discovery cohort. In the later analysis, no new phenotypic data were used to find candidate immune exposures; instead, reliance was placed on TCR beta sequences and their occurrence across donors. A later analysis re-examined previously published TCR beta repertoires from more than 550 donors and added high-resolution HLA genotyping to investigate patterns of TCR occurrence. Typing coverage varied by locus: about 620-630 donors for A, B, C, DRB1 and DQB1; roughly 510 for DQA1; over 600 for DPA1; 450 to 480 for DPB1. The T cell repertoires of several hundred subjects were profiled by immunosequencing and related to cytomegalovirus serostatus. Because of strong linkage in the cohort, roughly five DR-DQ haplotypes were treated as single units for association and clustering. HLA typing included class I and class II loci at four-digit resolution. An earlier analysis of some 600 of the donors applied high-throughput TCR beta sequencing to assess whether each TCR beta V gene segment acted as functional or pseudogenic. An early release that covered some 640 HLA-typed donors contained about 290 gigabases of sequencing data and around 85 million unique TCR sequences. The study was designed to test whether signatures of past pathogen exposure could be identified by cataloging public T cell receptors. Across some 400 genotyped donors of the cohort, an average of about 240,000 unique TCR beta nucleotide sequences per donor were sequenced, and roughly 18% of those sequences were non-productive. Of the 350 to 400 genotyped donors, approximately 83% fell in the genetic ancestry cluster associated with self-reported Caucasian donors. Besides the first cohort of hundreds of subjects, a separate validation cohort made up of 120 different subjects was used. All discovery cohort repertoires had been generated on a single sequencing platform. Overall study outcomes, separate from this receptor: A further reported finding was that TCR beta sequences accurately predicted the HLA-A and HLA-B alleles for most subjects in the first cohort. In vitro tests confirmed that a few of the cytomegalovirus-associated TCR beta chains recognize cytomegalovirus antigens. The earlier analysis of about 600 of the donors excluded about 16 rarely observed V segments, including chromosome 9 orphons, because counts were too low. For the cohort, immune exposure information was limited to CMV serostatus. According to a later analysis, most CMV-associated TCR beta chains appeared to be HLA-restricted, and the HLA associations seemed to be driven largely by CMV exposure. According to the authors, the approach could potentially be generalized to other disease states and immunological phenotypes. Assigning TCR associations to individual alleles was difficult when HLA alleles, especially DR and DQ, strongly co-occurred. Because HLA typing was missing for some donors at each locus, association tests included only the typed subset. In a later analysis, TCR association rates were found to vary across HLA loci, with the most associated TCRs seen for DRB1 alleles and the fewest for HLA-C alleles. According to a later analysis, parvovirus B19, influenza, CMV and Epstein-Barr virus appeared linked to several top co-occurrence clusters. In both the original and validation cohorts, the classifier was reported to diagnose cytomegalovirus status with high specificity and sensitivity. Linkage disequilibrium might explain the correlated functional status among segregating V segments, but an unknown experimental factor could not be ruled out. In a later analysis, HLA-associated TCR beta chains showed more clonal expansion and lower generation probabilities than non-associated chains that were equally common. Most TCR sequences were seen in very few donors, while some public TCRs were found in many individuals. In this cohort, only TCR beta chains were sequenced, and detectable features were limited by the absence of alpha or paired-chain data. The 87-base-pair reads could not distinguish some IMGT-functional V segments, including TRBV6-2 and TRBV6-3, so those segments were excluded. In a later analysis, about 16,000 TCR beta sequences were associated with specific HLA alleles at a false discovery rate of 0.05. A cluster of highly shared sequence variants was judged likely to represent a technical artifact of the sequencing pipeline. The presence/absence analyses assumed that sequencing depth was roughly uniform across donors, and that assumption may not be true. A later genetic analysis reported fewer N-insertions in productive TCRs among donors in an Asian-associated ancestry cluster than the roughly 700-donor mean. In the study, some 160 TCR beta chains were listed as associated with cytomegalovirus. Broadly in line with IMGT annotations, most TCR beta V segments showed up in productive rearrangements about 87% or about 30% of the time in an earlier analysis of several hundred of the donors. An association between a missense DCLRE1C variant and V-gene and J-gene trimming of TCR beta chains was found in a later genetic analysis and replicated in an independent cohort.

Library method: the immunoSEQ multiplex PCR assay. A mixture of 60 forward primers for TCR Vbeta segments and 13 reverse primers for TCR Jbeta segments was used in the multiplex PCR. A multiplex PCR assay on genomic DNA amplified the CDR3 region of rearranged TCR beta genes. The Illumina HiSeq System was used to sequence the amplified TCR beta libraries as 87-base-pair reads. Per the authors' processing: A later analysis tallied tens of millions of unique TCR beta chains across the 666 repertoires, and about 12 million of those chains were shared by two or more donors. Raw reads were error-corrected and collapsed into unique sequences with a nearest-neighbor algorithm that merged closely related sequences to remove PCR and sequencing errors. To assign V, D and J gene segments, CDR3 sequences were aligned to IMGT reference sequences. Each retained sequence needed at least a six-nucleotide match to both a V gene segment and a J gene segment. A rearrangement counted as productive if the CDR3 had no stop codons and remained in frame with V and J, and every other rearrangement counted as non-productive. CDR3 was defined according to IMGT convention as the region running from the second conserved V-encoded cysteine to the conserved J-encoded phenylalanine. The earlier analysis of about 570 of the donors excluded any sequence lacking an unambiguous match to a single V gene segment. An earlier analysis of about 600 of the donors called V segments functional above 56.7% productive rearrangements and segregating when the between-donor standard deviation exceeded 5%. A statistical classification framework was built for diagnosing cytomegalovirus status from the catalog of TCR beta chain sequences. In a later analysis, V and J genes were assigned by comparing TCR nucleotide sequences against IMGT/GENE-DB human TR gene sequences. In a later analysis, CDR3 sequences and most-parsimonious VDJ recombination scenarios were assigned using the TCRdist pipeline. A later analysis defined each TCR beta chain by its CDR3 amino acid sequence plus V-gene family, and excluded reads lacking a unique V-gene family. In a later analysis, approximately 590 highly shared, low-generation-probability nucleotide sequences were removed to address suspected cross-contamination and a sequencing artifact. For each public chain, a later analysis derived a clonal expansion index from normalized ranks of inferred template counts within each repertoire. A later analysis computed generation probabilities with a VDJ recombination model fitted to out-of-frame rearrangements, and checked the results against IGoR. A later analysis scored TCR-TCR, TCR-HLA and TCR-CMV co-occurrence with hypergeometric tests, applying a repertoire-size bias correction to TCR pairs. False discovery rates were estimated in a later analysis by permuting HLA or CMV assignments 20 times. In a later analysis, co-occurring TCRs were grouped with DBSCAN, and TCRdist sequence similarity was added when clustering was performed within HLA-allele-positive subsets. For co-occurrence clustering, repertoires with fewer than 30,000 or more than 120,000 public chains were excluded, along with five or six repertoires with anomalous nucleotide sharing. TCRdb stores this immuneACCESS table with in-frame sequences only. Part of the clones is absent; in the studies checked, under half of the shortfall reflects unresolved V genes, and no reason is known for the rest. That table supplies the V and J calls and clone size; D and trimming were determined from the DNA. This sample has roughly 170,000 clones in its table, and roughly 80% of those were observed once. The ten biggest clones cover roughly 1% of the sample.

On this clone: Its antigen is still unknown. Within one base of it there is no much larger clone, and no base qualities were kept.

The CDR3 contains 12 residues, cysteine and phenylalanine counted. Only the CDR3 DNA stays, 36 bases, in frame from base 1. The germline V gene supplies CDR1 MNHNS and CDR2 SASEGT. Trimming removed 2 bases from V and 8 bases from J, leaving 7 bases between the germline ends. In total, roughly 670 healthy bone marrow donors made up the cohort. All cohort members were sampled while nominally healthy, although unrecorded immune exposures were likely present. The donor was CMV seronegative and was included in the group of a few hundred seronegative cohort members. A peripheral blood sample was collected from each donor, and TCR beta sequencing was performed on peripheral blood mononuclear cells. Genomic DNA extraction from the blood cell samples was performed with the Qiagen DNeasy Blood Extraction Kit.

This TCR came from a man aged 25-45 years in good health and CMV-seronegative. Here the chain combines TRBV6-1 and TRBJ2-1; the D gene remains uncertain. The sequenced sample consisted of PBMCs. The CDR3 corresponds to CASSEISDEQFF. The base sequence is TGTGCCAGCAGTGAAATAAGCGATGAGCAGTTCTTC.